This paragraph covers one T cell receptor beta chain sequence. Its antigen remains unidentified. Other nucleotide sequences from this sample produce the same CDR3. It was with 60 Vbeta and 13 Jbeta primers that the PCR ran. Measured with immunoSEQ multiplex PCR; TCRdb has only the in-frame clones, and not every one. The table lists nearly 200,000 clones. This sample stems from a study of cytomegalovirus exposure and HLA in healthy donors. General study results and limits: Later analysis indicated greater clonal expansion among HLA-associated TCR beta chains than among equally common other chains. The authors enumerated roughly 160 TCR beta chains as linked to cytomegalovirus. It was confirmed in vitro that three of the CMV-associated chains were specific for CMV antigens.

The CDR3 totals 13 residues. Germline V gene lookup returns CDR1 SGHRS and CDR2 YFSETQ. V dropped 2 bases and J dropped 4; count of bases not matched to a gene: 2. Healthy donors of bone marrow made up the group. The TCR comes from a boy between 10 and 17 years old in good health and CMV-seronegative. The sample comprised PBMCs. The rearrangement links TRBV5-1 to TRBJ1-1, with 7 nucleotides matching TRBD1. The CDR3 loop is CASSFEGATEAFF. The CDR3 DNA sequence: TGCGCCAGCAGCTTTGAGGGGGCCACTGAAGCTTTCTTT.